This T cell receptor beta chain was captured in a study of blood T cells in healthy people across ages. This clonotype was seen a few times. Extractions gave at least 5.5 micrograms of total RNA per sample. This CDR3 spans 15 amino acids. V shed 4 bases and J shed 15 bases, with 28 bases lying between them. Germline loops: CDR1 SQVTM, CDR2 ANQGSEA. Through a sample-barcoded 5' primer and a J-beta primer mix, a second PCR was run for roughly 7 to 12 cycles. TCRdb reprocessed the 5' RACE reads with MiXCR, giving one entry per CDR3 protein. The repertoire consists of more than 1,000,000 distinct CDR3 sequences, with almost 25% occurring once and the leading ten covering around 0.75%. The sample was also reused in another study, on T cells of mothers and their children. That paper states: In related and unrelated pairs alike, thymic selection shapes TCR recombination output, with inherited differences minor. Biologically related mothers and children overlapped slightly more than unrelated pairs, a non-significant difference.

The TCR was taken from a girl aged 2-9 years in good health. Sequenced: blood. This chain uses TRBV29-1 with TRBJ2-1, with a weak D call TRBD2 (6 bases). CDR3 DNA: TGCAGCGTTGTGATGGGGGGACCGGCGCGCTCCGGGCTGTTCTTC. Translating it yields CSVVMGGPARSGLFF.